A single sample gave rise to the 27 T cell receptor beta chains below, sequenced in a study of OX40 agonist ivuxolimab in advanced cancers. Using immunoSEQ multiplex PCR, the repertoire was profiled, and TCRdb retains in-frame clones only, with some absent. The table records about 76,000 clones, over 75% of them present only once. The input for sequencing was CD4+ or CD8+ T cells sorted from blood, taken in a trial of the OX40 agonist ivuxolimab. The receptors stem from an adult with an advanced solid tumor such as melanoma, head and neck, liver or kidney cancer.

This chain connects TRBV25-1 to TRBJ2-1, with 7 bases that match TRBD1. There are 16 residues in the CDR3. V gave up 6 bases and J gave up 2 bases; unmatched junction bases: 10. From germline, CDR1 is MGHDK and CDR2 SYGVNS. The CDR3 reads CASSSDRTGPYNEQFF. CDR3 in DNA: TGTGCCAGCAGCTCGGACAGGACGGGACCCTACAATGAGCAGTTCTTC.

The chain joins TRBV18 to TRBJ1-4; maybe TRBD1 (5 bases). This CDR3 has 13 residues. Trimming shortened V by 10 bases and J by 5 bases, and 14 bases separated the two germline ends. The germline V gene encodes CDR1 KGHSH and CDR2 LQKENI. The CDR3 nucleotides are TGTGCCACCGCAAGGGGTGTGAATGAAAAACTGTTTTTT. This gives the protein CATARGVNEKLFF.

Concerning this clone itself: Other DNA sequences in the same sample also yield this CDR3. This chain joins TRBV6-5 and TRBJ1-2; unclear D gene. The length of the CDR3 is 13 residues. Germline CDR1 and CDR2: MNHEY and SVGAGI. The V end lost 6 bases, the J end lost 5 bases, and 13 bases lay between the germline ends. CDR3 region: CASSPDKHYGYTF. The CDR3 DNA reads TGTGCCAGCAGCCCTGATAAGCATTATGGCTACACCTTC.

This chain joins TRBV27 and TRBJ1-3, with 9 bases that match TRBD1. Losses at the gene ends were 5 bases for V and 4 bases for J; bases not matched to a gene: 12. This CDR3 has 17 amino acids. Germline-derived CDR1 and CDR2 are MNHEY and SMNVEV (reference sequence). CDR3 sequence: CASSAVLPGQGGNTIYF. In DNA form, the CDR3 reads TGTGCCAGCAGTGCCGTTCTCCCGGGACAGGGAGGAAACACCATATATTTT.

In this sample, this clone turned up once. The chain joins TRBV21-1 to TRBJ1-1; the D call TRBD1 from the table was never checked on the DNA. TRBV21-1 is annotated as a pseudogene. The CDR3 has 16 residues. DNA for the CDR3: TGTGCCAGCAGCAATTCCCTAGGGACAGGGCACACTGAAGCTTTCTTT. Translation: CASSNSLGTGHTEAFF.

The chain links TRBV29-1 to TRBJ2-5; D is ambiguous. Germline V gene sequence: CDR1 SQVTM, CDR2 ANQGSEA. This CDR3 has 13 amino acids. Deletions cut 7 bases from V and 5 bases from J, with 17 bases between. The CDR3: CSAAWTSRETQYF. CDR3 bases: TGCAGCGCGGCTTGGACCTCGAGGGAGACCCAGTACTTC.

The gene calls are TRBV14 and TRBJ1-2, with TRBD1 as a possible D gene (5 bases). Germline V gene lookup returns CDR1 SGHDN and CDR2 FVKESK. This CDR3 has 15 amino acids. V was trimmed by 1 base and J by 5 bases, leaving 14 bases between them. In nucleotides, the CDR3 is TGTGCCAGCAGCCAAGGGTTGGGCAGGGTGTATGGCTACACCTTC. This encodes CASSQGLGRVYGYTF. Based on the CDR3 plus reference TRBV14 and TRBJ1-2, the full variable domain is EAGVTQFPSHSVIEKGQTVTLRCDPISGHDNLYWYRRVMGKEIKFLLHFVKESKQDESGMPNNRFLAERTGGTYSTLKVQPAELEDSGVYFCASSQGLGRVYGYTFGSGTRLTVV.

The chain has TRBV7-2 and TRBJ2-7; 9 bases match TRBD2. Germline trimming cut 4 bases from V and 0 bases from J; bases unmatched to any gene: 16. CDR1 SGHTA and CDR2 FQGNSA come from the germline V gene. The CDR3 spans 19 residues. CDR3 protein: CASSSSRPSLSGGSYEQYF. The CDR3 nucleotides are TGTGCCAGCAGCTCTAGTCGCCCAAGCCTTAGCGGGGGCTCCTACGAGCAGTACTTC.

The CDR3 here is CASSLEPFSGNTIYF. As DNA, the CDR3 is TGCGCCAGCAGCTTGGAGCCGTTCTCTGGAAACACCATATATTTT. This chain connects TRBV5-1 to TRBJ1-3; no definite D call. From germline, CDR1 is SGHRS and CDR2 YFSETQ. The ends were cut back, 0 bases at V and 0 bases at J, with 7 bases in the middle. The CDR3 is made up of 15 amino acids.

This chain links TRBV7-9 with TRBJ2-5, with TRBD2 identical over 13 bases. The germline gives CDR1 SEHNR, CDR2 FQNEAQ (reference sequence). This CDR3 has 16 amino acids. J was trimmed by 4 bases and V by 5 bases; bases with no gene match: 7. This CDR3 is CASSVKLAGGRETQYF. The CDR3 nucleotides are TGTGCCAGCAGCGTGAAACTAGCGGGGGGGCGAGAGACCCAGTACTTC.

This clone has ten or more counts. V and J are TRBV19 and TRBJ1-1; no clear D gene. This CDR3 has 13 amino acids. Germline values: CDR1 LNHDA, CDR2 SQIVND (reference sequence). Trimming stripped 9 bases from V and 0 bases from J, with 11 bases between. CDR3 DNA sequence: TGTGCCAGCGCTACTAGAGTGAACACTGAAGCTTTCTTT. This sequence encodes CASATRVNTEAFF.

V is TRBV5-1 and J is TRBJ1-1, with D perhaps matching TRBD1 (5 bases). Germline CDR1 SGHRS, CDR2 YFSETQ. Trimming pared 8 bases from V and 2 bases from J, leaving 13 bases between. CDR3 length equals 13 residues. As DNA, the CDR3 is TGCGCCAGTAACCGGGACTCTAACACTGAAGCTTTCTTT. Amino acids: CASNRDSNTEAFF. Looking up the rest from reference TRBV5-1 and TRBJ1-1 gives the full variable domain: KAGVTQTPRYLIKTRGQQVTLSCSPISGHRSVSWYQQTPGQGLQFLFEYFSETQRNKGNFPGRFSGRQFSNSRSEMNVSTLELGDSALYLCASNRDSNTEAFFGQGTRLTVV.

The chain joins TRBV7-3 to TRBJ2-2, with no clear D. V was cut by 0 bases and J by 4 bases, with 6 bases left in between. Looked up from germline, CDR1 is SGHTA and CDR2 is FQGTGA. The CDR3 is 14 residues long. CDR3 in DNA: TGTGCCAGCAGCTTAACGTGGGGCACCGGGGAGCTGTTTTTT. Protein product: CASSLTWGTGELFF.

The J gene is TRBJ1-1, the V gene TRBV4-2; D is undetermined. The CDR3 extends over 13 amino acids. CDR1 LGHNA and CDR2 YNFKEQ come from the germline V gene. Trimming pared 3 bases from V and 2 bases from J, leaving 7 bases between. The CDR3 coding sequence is TGTGCCAGCAGCCAGAGTGAAAACACTGAAGCTTTCTTT. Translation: CASSQSENTEAFF.

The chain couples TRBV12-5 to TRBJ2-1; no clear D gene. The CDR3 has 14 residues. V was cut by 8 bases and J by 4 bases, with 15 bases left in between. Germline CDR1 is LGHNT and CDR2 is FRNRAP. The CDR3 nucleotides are TGTGCTAGTCTCCAAGATCAACCGTACAATGAGCAGTTCTTC. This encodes CASLQDQPYNEQFF.

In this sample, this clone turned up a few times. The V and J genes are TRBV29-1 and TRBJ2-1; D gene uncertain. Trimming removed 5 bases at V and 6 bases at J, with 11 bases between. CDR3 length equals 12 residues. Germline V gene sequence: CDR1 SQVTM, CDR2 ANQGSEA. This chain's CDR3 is CSVTRSVNEQFF. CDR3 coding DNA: TGCAGCGTTACAAGATCGGTCAATGAGCAGTTCTTC.

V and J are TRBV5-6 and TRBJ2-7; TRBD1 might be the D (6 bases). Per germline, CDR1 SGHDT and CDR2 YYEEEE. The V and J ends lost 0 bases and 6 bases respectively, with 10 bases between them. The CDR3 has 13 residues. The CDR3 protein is CASSLEGGGEQYF. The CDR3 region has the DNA TGTGCCAGCAGCTTGGAAGGGGGTGGCGAGCAGTACTTC.

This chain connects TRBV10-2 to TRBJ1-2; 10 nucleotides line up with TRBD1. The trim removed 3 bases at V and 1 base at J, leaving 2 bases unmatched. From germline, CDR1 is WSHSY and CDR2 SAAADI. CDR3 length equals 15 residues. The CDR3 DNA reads TGCGCCAGCAGTGAAGGGACAGGGGTTAACTATGGCTACACCTTC. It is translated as CASSEGTGVNYGYTF.

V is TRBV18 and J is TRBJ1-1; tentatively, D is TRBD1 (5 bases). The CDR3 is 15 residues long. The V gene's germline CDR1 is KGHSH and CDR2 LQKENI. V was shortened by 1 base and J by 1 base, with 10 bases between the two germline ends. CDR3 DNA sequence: TGTGCCAGCTCACCACTCTTCGGGGGGAACACTGAAGCTTTCTTT. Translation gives CASSPLFGGNTEAFF.

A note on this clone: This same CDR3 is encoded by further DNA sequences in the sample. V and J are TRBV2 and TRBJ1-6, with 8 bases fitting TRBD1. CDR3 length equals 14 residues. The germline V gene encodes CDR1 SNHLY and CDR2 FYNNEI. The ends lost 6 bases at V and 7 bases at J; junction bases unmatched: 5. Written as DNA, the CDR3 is TGTGCCAGCAGCGGGACAGGCAAGAATTCACCCCTCCACTTT. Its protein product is CASSGTGKNSPLHF.

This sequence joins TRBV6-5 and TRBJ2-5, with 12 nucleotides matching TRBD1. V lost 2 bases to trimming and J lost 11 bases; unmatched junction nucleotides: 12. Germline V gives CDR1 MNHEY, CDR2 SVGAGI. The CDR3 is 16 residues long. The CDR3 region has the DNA TGTGCCAGCAGTTACGCCGGGACAGGGGGCGCGGGTGAGCAGTACTTC. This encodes CASSYAGTGGAGEQYF.

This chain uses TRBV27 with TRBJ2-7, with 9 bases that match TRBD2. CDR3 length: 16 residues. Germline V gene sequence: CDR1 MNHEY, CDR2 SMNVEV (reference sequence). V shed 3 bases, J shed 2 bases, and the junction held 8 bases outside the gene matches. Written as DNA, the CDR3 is TGTGCCAGCAGTTTTGTCGAGGCGGGAGGGCCCTACGAGCAGTACTTC. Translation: CASSFVEAGGPYEQYF.

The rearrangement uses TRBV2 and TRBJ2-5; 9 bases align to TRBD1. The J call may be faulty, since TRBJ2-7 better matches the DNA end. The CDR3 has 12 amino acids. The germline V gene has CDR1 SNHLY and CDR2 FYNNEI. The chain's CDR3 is CASSGQGDEQYF. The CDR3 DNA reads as TGTGCCAGCAGTGGACAGGGGGACGAGCAGTACTTC.

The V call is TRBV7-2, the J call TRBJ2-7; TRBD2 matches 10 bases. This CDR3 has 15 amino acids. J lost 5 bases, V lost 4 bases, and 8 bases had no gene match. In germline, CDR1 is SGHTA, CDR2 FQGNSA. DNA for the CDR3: TGTGCCAGCAGCTCAAGCGGGAGGGCCGCCCACGAGCAGTACTTC. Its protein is CASSSSGRAAHEQYF.

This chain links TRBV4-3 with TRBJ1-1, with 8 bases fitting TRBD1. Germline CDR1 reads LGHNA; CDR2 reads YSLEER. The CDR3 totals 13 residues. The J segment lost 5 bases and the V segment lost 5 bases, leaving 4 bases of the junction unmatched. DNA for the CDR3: TGCGCCAGCAGCTACCGGACAGGGACTGAAGCTTTCTTT. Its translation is CASSYRTGTEAFF.

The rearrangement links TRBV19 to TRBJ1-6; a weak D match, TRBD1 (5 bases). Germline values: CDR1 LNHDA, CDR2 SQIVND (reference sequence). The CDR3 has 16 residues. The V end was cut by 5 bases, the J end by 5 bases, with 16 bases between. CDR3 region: CASSRHRDRDNSPLHF. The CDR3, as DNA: TGTGCCAGTAGTCGTCACCGGGACCGAGATAATTCACCCCTCCACTTT.

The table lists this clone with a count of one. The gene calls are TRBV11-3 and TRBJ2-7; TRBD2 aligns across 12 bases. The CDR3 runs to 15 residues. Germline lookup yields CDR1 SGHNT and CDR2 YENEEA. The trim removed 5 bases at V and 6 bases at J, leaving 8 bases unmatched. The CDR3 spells CASSPGTSGQGEQYF. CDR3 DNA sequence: TGTGCCAGCAGCCCCGGGACTAGCGGGCAGGGCGAGCAGTACTTC.